The next 12 T cell receptor beta chains were all read from a single sample in a study of blood T cell repertoires in COVID-19. The protocol was immunoSEQ multiplex PCR, while the TCRdb copy is restricted to in-frame clones and leaves out a portion. The table shows under 350,000 clones, with approximately 86% occurring only once. The sample taken for sequencing was PBMCs or T cells enriched from blood (not recorded which). The receptors come from a woman between 40 and 55 years old with acute COVID-19.

J is TRBJ2-2 and V is TRBV4-2, with D unresolved. CDR1 and CDR2 from the germline V gene are LGHNA and YNFKEQ. Trimming removed 0 bases from V and 6 bases from J, with 5 bases in between. The CDR3 runs 13 residues. The CDR3 here is CASSQDKSGELFF. The DNA of the CDR3 is TGTGCCAGCAGCCAAGATAAATCCGGGGAGCTGTTTTTT.

The chain couples TRBV21-1 to TRBJ2-3; the table's D call, TRBD2, was not checked against the DNA. TRBV21-1 is deemed a pseudogene. The CDR3 contains 16 residues. CDR3 nucleotides: TGTGCCAGCAGCAACATCTCTAGCGTAGGGGCAGATACGCAGTATTTT. Its translation is CASSNISSVGADTQYF.

CDR3 DNA: TGTGCCAGCAGCCAAATAACGACAGGGAACACTGAAGCTTTCTTT. Translating it yields CASSQITTGNTEAFF. The rearrangement uses TRBV14 and TRBJ1-1; D is possibly TRBD1 (6 bases). Per germline, CDR1 SGHDN and CDR2 FVKESK. This CDR3 has 15 residues. V was shortened by 2 bases and J by 1 base, with 11 bases between the two germline ends.

This chain connects TRBV5-1 to TRBJ2-7, with TRBD2 matching over 10 bases. In germline, CDR1 is SGHRS, CDR2 YFSETQ. With V trimmed by 4 bases and J by 0 bases, 4 bases remained unmatched. This CDR3 has 15 residues. The CDR3 nucleotides are TGCGCCAGCAGCCGGACTAGCGGCGTCTCCTACGAGCAGTACTTC. Translating gives CASSRTSGVSYEQYF.

J is TRBJ1-4 and V is TRBV11-2; 7 nucleotides agree with TRBD1. Looked up from germline, CDR1 is SGHAT and CDR2 is FQNNGV. V was pared by 5 bases and J by 0 bases, with 6 bases of the junction left unmatched. CDR3 length equals 16 residues. CDR3 residues: CASSQWGTATNEKLFF. CDR3 sequence (DNA): TGTGCCAGCAGCCAATGGGGGACAGCAACTAATGAAAAACTGTTTTTT.

This sequence joins TRBV5-1 and TRBJ1-4; D unclear. The CDR3 length is 14 residues. The V end was cut by 7 bases, the J end by 8 bases, with 18 bases between. The V gene's germline CDR1 is SGHRS and CDR2 YFSETQ. CDR3 DNA sequence: TGCGCCAGCTCGTTCGGAATCGGGGAGGAAAAACTGTTTTTT. This gives the protein CASSFGIGEEKLFF.

As DNA, the CDR3 is TGCGCCAGCAGCCAAGGGACAGGTCTCTACGAGCAGTACTTC. Its translation is CASSQGTGLYEQYF. The chain combines TRBV4-1 with TRBJ2-7; 7 nucleotides match TRBD1. The germline CDR1 and CDR2 sequences are MGHRA and YSYEKL. The CDR3 is made up of 14 amino acids. V lost 1 base, J lost 3 bases, and 3 bases stayed unmatched.

The table lists this clone with a few counts. The rearrangement joins TRBV19 to TRBJ1-2, with D tentatively TRBD1 (6 bases). Germline-derived CDR1 and CDR2 are LNHDA and SQIVND (reference sequence). The CDR3 runs to 13 residues. Trimming took off 4 bases at V and 4 bases at J, with 10 bases between the two ends. The CDR3 coding sequence is TGTGCCAGTAGTAACACAGGGCCCTATGGCTACACCTTC. As protein: CASSNTGPYGYTF.

The rearrangement joins TRBV6-2 or TRBV6-3 to TRBJ2-3, with D possibly matching TRBD1 (7 bases). The CDR3 sequence is 15 residues long. Germline V CDR1 and CDR2: MNHEY, SVGEGT. V lost 6 bases and J lost 0, with 13 bases in between. CDR3 nucleotides: TGTGCCAGCAGCCTGCGGGACAGAAGCACAGATACGCAGTATTTT. This gives the protein CASSLRDRSTDTQYF.

This clone was seen a few times. This chain uses TRBV5-6 with TRBJ1-5; no definite D call. Germline assignment: CDR1 SGHDT and CDR2 YYEEEE. CDR3 length: 11 residues. V was pared by 2 bases and J by 5 bases, with 2 bases between. Written as DNA, the CDR3 is TGTGCCAGCAGCTTCGATCAGCCCCAGCATTTT. As protein: CASSFDQPQHF. Full variable domain (outside the CDR3, taken from reference TRBV5-6 and TRBJ1-5): DAGVTQSPTHLIKTRGQQVTLRCSPKSGHDTVSWYQQALGQGPQFIFQYYEEEERQRGNFPDRFSGHQFPNYSSELNVNALLLGDSALYLCASSFDQPQHFGDGTRLSIL.

This clone was seen once. V is TRBV6-6 and J is TRBJ2-5, with TRBD1 matching 12 bases. In germline, CDR1 is MNHNY, CDR2 SVGAGI (reference sequence). V gave up 6 bases and J gave up 7 bases; unmatched junction bases: 9. This CDR3 region has 15 residues. The CDR3 nucleotides are TGTGCCAGCAGGGGGACAGGGGGCGGTTTTGGGACCCAGTACTTC. Protein product: CASRGTGGGFGTQYF.

This sequence joins TRBV6-5 and TRBJ2-1; the match to TRBD1 covers 7 bases. V lost 1 base and J lost 7; bases outside the gene matches: 4. Germline lookup yields CDR1 MNHEY and CDR2 SVGAGI. The CDR3 is 14 amino acids. The CDR3 is CASSYWDRLNEQFF. CDR3 nucleotides: TGTGCCAGCAGTTACTGGGACAGACTTAATGAGCAGTTCTTC.